Listed here is a single T cell receptor beta chain. Trimming pared 4 bases from V and 7 bases from J, leaving 15 bases between. Germline CDR1 and CDR2: SGHNT and YYREEE (reference sequence). CDR3 size: 14 residues. This sample stems from a study of blood T cell repertoires in COVID-19. At the level of the study: Donors in the United States, Italy and Spain gave samples during acute or convalescent COVID-19. The analysed material was cDNA or gDNA that came from T cells, B-cell-depleted T cells, or PBMCs.

In the authors' workflow: It was from reference gene primer amplification that nucleated cell counts were estimated. The data were produced by immunoSEQ multiplex PCR, yet TCRdb's version contains in-frame clones alone and is incomplete. The V and J calls and clone size are taken from that table; D and trimming were inferred from the DNA. The table lists around 58,000 clones, roughly 85% of them singletons. The sequence derives from a human donor in a cohort sampled during active COVID-19. J is TRBJ2-1 and V is TRBV5-4; maybe TRBD1 (7 bases). What was sequenced was peripheral blood. The CDR3 coding sequence is TGTGCCAGCAGCCCAAGGGACAGCGGGAATGAGCAGTTCTTC. Amino acid sequence: CASSPRDSGNEQFF.